Listed below are T cell receptor beta chains from one sample, sequenced in a study of blood T cell repertoires in COVID-19. Profiled with immunoSEQ multiplex PCR; TCRdb holds only in-frame clones, not every one. Of some 200,000 clones in the sample, roughly 84% were seen once. The sample was peripheral blood. The source of these receptors is a human donor with acute or convalescent COVID-19. The donor label of this sample is uncertain. CDR3s include the opening cysteine and the closing phenylalanine or tryptophan. The size of a clone is reported for some rows only, either as once, few or many, or as a class for expanded clones.

TRBJ1-2 . TRBV9 CASRNLGDNYGYTF
TRBJ1-2 . TRBV19 CASTRDRNPSYGYTF
TRBJ2-1 . TRBV3-1/TRBV3-2 CASSQEQVSGSRNEQFF
TRBJ1-5 . TRBV10-2 CASSESWTEAYSNQPQHF
TRBJ1-3 . TRBV6-6 CASSPQGSTTGNTIYF
TRBJ2-1 . TRBV7-2 CASSLFQGDSYNEQFF
TRBJ1-1 . TRBV7-3 CASSSQTGTEAFF
TRBJ1-3 . TRBV2 CASRPQGAGGNTIYF
TRBJ1-1 few TRBV30 CAWKRPGQGMNTEAFF
TRBJ1-4 . TRBV19 CASSISRQVNEKLFF
TRBJ1-1 . TRBV27 CASSLSPGGGWGTEAFF
TRBJ2-7 once TRBV4-1 CASSQGRDLYEQYF
TRBJ1-2 few TRBV7-2 CASSSPGGQVGGYTF
TRBJ2-2 . TRBV10-3 CAISDQTSGRAGELFF
TRBJ1-1 . TRBV11-1 CASSPRTGTGFTEAFF